A single sample gave rise to the 30 T cell receptor beta chains below, sequenced in a study of tissue T cells after allogeneic stem cell transplantation (dated by TCRdb to the early 2020s). Receptor libraries were prepared by the immunoSEQ multiplex PCR assay. This is the immuneACCESS table as TCRdb keeps it, with only in-frame sequences that have V and J called. A part of the clones is gone; compared with another copy, unresolved V genes explain less than half, and the rest is unexplained. For this sample the table gives more than 9,000 clones, of which over 50% were detected only once. Around 26% of the sample goes to the ten largest clones. What this sample's time point label stands for: human tissue collected at research (rapid) autopsy. The specimen comprised tissue from the stomach, sampled at autopsy. The receptors originated from a male donor at least 60 years old with lung cancer.

This chain connects TRBV4-1 to TRBJ2-7; either TRBD1 or TRBD2 may fit D (5 bases each). V dropped 0 bases and J dropped 7 bases, with 16 bases sitting between them. The V gene's germline CDR1 is MGHRA and CDR2 YSYEKL. This CDR3 contains 15 residues. The CDR3 coding sequence is TGCGCCAGCAGCCAAGACCCAGGGACCGCGCAAGAGCAGTACTTC. Protein product: CASSQDPGTAQEQYF.

This clone was detected a few times. The chain joins TRBV5-1 to TRBJ2-2, with a weak D call TRBD1 (6 bases). The CDR3 runs 14 residues. The V gene's germline CDR1 is SGHRS and CDR2 YFSETQ. Trimming shortened V by 8 bases and J by 4 bases, and 15 bases separated the two germline ends. In DNA, the CDR3 is TGCGCCAGTGGGGGCCAGGCTCTCACCGGGGAGCTGTTTTTT. This gives the protein CASGGQALTGELFF.

Only a few counts were recorded for this clone. DNA of the CDR3: TGTGCCAGCAGCCCGACTGGGGGGGCTGAGACCCAGTACTTC. Amino acid sequence: CASSPTGGAETQYF. The chain is built from TRBV7-3 and TRBJ2-5; possible D gene TRBD2, 7 bases. This CDR3 contains 14 residues. Germline loops: CDR1 SGHTA, CDR2 FQGTGA. Trimming removed 5 bases at V and 5 bases at J, with 15 bases between. Using reference TRBV7-3 and TRBJ2-5 for the parts outside the CDR3, the full variable domain is GAGVSQTPSNKVTEKGKYVELRCDPISGHTALYWYRQSLGQGPEFLIYFQGTGAADDSGLPNDRFFAVRPEGSVSTLKIQRTERGDSAVYLCASSPTGGAETQYFGPGTRLLVL.

This clone appeared a few times. The V and J genes are TRBV9 and TRBJ2-1; 7 bases fit TRBD2. The germline V gene encodes CDR1 SGDLS and CDR2 YYNGEE. The CDR3 covers 16 residues. J lost 5 bases, V lost 0 bases, and 8 bases had no gene match. This chain's CDR3 is CASSVDVKRGDNEQFF. Here the CDR3 DNA reads TGTGCCAGCAGCGTAGACGTGAAACGGGGGGACAATGAGCAGTTCTTC.

The chain links TRBV4-3 to TRBJ1-6, with a possible D match to TRBD1 (5 bases). This CDR3 contains 16 residues. From germline, CDR1 is LGHNA and CDR2 YSLEER. CDR3: CPRRPGGGTYNSPLHF. DNA of the CDR3: TGCCCCCGCCGCCCCGGGGGGGGGACCTATAATTCACCCCTCCACTTT.

This chain joins TRBV10-2 and TRBJ2-1; TRBD2 matches 8 bases. V dropped 7 bases and J dropped 2; count of bases not matched to a gene: 4. The CDR3 consists of 14 residues. Germline loops: CDR1 WSHSY, CDR2 SAAADI. CDR3 sequence (DNA): TGCGCCAGCAATTCGGGGGGGGCCTACAATGAGCAGTTCTTC. This codes for CASNSGGAYNEQFF.

The gene calls are TRBV18 and TRBJ1-1; perhaps TRBD1 as D (6 bases). Germline CDR1 KGHSH, CDR2 LQKENI. V lost 6 bases to trimming and J lost 5 bases, with 16 bases between them. This CDR3 has 14 residues. The CDR3 region has the DNA TGTGCCAGCTCCAACACGGCAGGGGATACTGAAGCTTTCTTT. As protein: CASSNTAGDTEAFF. The variable domain in full, with the rest retrieved from reference TRBV18 and TRBJ1-1, is NAGVMQNPRHLVRRRGQEARLRCSPMKGHSHVYWYRQLPEEGLKFMVYLQKENIIDESGMPKERFSAEFPKEGPSILRIQQVVRGDSAAYFCASSNTAGDTEAFFGQGTRLTVV.

The chain carries TRBV6-1 and TRBJ2-3; 12 positions match TRBD2. The CDR3 contains 17 residues. V was pared by 4 bases and J by 1 base, with 6 bases of the junction left unmatched. CDR1 and CDR2 from the germline V gene are MNHNS and SASEGT. Here the CDR3 DNA reads TGTGCCAGCAGTGTGCTAGCGGGGGGGCTTGGCACAGATACGCAGTATTTT. It translates to CASSVLAGGLGTDTQYF.

The chain recombines TRBV5-1 with TRBJ2-7; 8 bases fit TRBD1. The V gene's germline CDR1 is SGHRS and CDR2 YFSETQ. The CDR3 runs to 14 residues. Trimming at V came to 1 base and at J to 6 bases, leaving 6 bases not matched to a gene. The CDR3 DNA follows: TGCGCCAGCAGCTTGAGACAGGGGATGGGCGAGCAGTACTTC. It translates to CASSLRQGMGEQYF.

This clone turned up a few times. The chain recombines TRBV4-1 with TRBJ2-2; D perhaps matches TRBD1 (6 bases). CDR3 length: 15 amino acids. CDR1 MGHRA and CDR2 YSYEKL come from the germline V gene. Trimming stripped 3 bases from V and 2 bases from J, with 10 bases between. The DNA of the CDR3 is TGCGCCAGCAGCCATACACAGGGAAACACCGGGGAGCTGTTTTTT. This sequence encodes CASSHTQGNTGELFF.

This clone was detected a few times. J is TRBJ2-1 and V is TRBV18; 12 bases align to TRBD2. The germline gives CDR1 KGHSH, CDR2 LQKENI. This CDR3 is built from 16 residues. V lost 0 bases and J lost 8; bases outside the gene matches: 5. DNA of the CDR3: TGTGCCAGCTCACCACCGCTAGCGGGAGGGGTCGATGAGCAGTTCTTC. Amino acid sequence: CASSPPLAGGVDEQFF.

There are a few counts of this clone. The chain combines TRBV6-5 with TRBJ2-1; 9 nucleotides line up with TRBD2. In germline, CDR1 is MNHEY, CDR2 SVGAGI. This CDR3 contains 13 residues. V trimming: 8 bases; J trimming: 10 bases; junction bases outside the gene matches: 9. The CDR3 here is CASSLAGVGEQFF. In DNA, the CDR3 is TGTGCCAGCTCCTTAGCGGGAGTAGGGGAGCAGTTCTTC.

The chain has TRBV4-1 and TRBJ2-5; D is undetermined. V shed 0 bases and J shed 8 bases, with 13 bases lying between them. The CDR3 runs to 14 residues. Germline CDR1 and CDR2: MGHRA and YSYEKL. As DNA, the CDR3 is TGCGCCAGCAGCCAAGATTCGGCGCCTTCAACCCAGTACTTC. This gives the protein CASSQDSAPSTQYF.

The CDR3 nucleotides read TGTGCCAGCAGTATACCCCGGGGGGGATATGACTATGGCTACACCTTC. This translates into CASSIPRGGYDYGYTF. The chain couples TRBV6-6 to TRBJ1-2, with D perhaps matching TRBD1 (5 bases). The CDR3 runs 16 residues. Germline-derived CDR1 and CDR2 are MNHNY and SVGAGI (reference sequence). The V gene lost 5 bases and the J gene lost 3 bases, with 19 bases spanning the gap.

The chain carries TRBV10-3 and TRBJ2-2; D might be TRBD1 or TRBD2, each matching 5 bases. CDR3 size: 16 residues. In germline, CDR1 is ENHRY, CDR2 SYGVKD. With 0 bases removed from V and 0 bases from J, the gap between germline ends came to 8 bases. The CDR3 DNA follows: TGTGCCATCAGTGAGTCCGGGACGCCGAACACCGGGGAGCTGTTTTTT. Encoded protein: CAISESGTPNTGELFF.

About this clone itself: This sample includes further DNA sequences coding for the same CDR3. The CDR3 loop is CASSSGQRYEAFF. The CDR3 DNA is TGTGCCAGCAGCTCGGGTCAAAGATATGAAGCTTTCTTT. The rearrangement uses TRBV7-9 and TRBJ1-1; D not resolved. Germline CDR1 SEHNR, CDR2 FQNEAQ (reference sequence). Trimming stripped 4 bases from V and 7 bases from J, with 13 bases between. The CDR3 totals 13 residues. Full variable domain (outside the CDR3, taken from reference TRBV7-9 and TRBJ1-1): DTGVSQNPRHKITKRGQNVTFRCDPISEHNRLYWYRQTLGQGPEFLTYFQNEAQLEKSRLLSDRFSAERPKGSFSTLEIQRTEQGDSAMYLCASSSGQRYEAFFGQGTRLTVV.

The genes are TRBV5-1 and TRBJ2-2; D possibly corresponds to TRBD2 (5 bases). Germline assignment: CDR1 SGHRS and CDR2 YFSETQ. This CDR3 spans 17 amino acids. Trimming took off 3 bases at V and 2 bases at J, with 17 bases between the two ends. The CDR3 reads CASSWETARINTGELFF. The CDR3 bases are TGCGCCAGCAGCTGGGAGACGGCGCGGATAAACACCGGGGAGCTGTTTTTT.

This clone was seen a handful of times. The rearrangement links TRBV2 to TRBJ2-1; perhaps TRBD2 as D (7 bases). Trimming pared 5 bases from V and 7 bases from J, leaving 18 bases between. The germline V gene encodes CDR1 SNHLY and CDR2 FYNNEI. CDR3 size: 15 residues. The CDR3 here is CASSLRGGLRNEQFF. The CDR3 DNA is TGTGCCAGCAGTCTGAGGGGGGGCCTAAGGAATGAGCAGTTCTTC.

In regard to this clone: The same CDR3 can be traced to other DNA sequences in this sample. The genes are TRBV16 and TRBJ1-2, with a possible D match to TRBD1 (6 bases). The germline V and J ends were trimmed by 3 bases and 8 bases, with 22 bases remaining between them. CDR1 KGHSY and CDR2 FQNENV come from the germline V gene. This CDR3 is built from 16 residues. The CDR3 sequence is CASSQEGTGILYGYTF. CDR3 coding DNA: TGTGCCAGCAGCCAGGAAGGAACAGGGATTTTGTACGGCTACACCTTC.

In its sample, this clone was seen a few times. The J gene is TRBJ1-2, the V gene TRBV28; the D is unclear. The CDR3 length is 11 residues. Looked up from germline, CDR1 is MDHEN and CDR2 is SYDVKM. V was trimmed by 6 bases and J by 8 bases, leaving 10 bases between them. CDR3 in DNA: TGTGCCAGCAGACGGGCCAAAGGCTACACCTTC. Translating it yields CASRRAKGYTF.

This chain uses TRBV11-2 with TRBJ1-1; D remains ambiguous. V was shortened by 0 bases and J by 4 bases, with 12 bases between the two germline ends. In germline, CDR1 is SGHAT, CDR2 FQNNGV. CDR3 length: 15 residues. CDR3 amino acids: CASSLDRARVTEAFF. The CDR3 coding sequence is TGTGCCAGCAGCTTAGATCGGGCGAGGGTCACTGAAGCTTTCTTT.

The rearrangement links TRBV7-9 to TRBJ1-2, with a possible D match to TRBD1 (6 bases). The CDR3 runs to 11 residues. The ends were cut back, 8 bases at V and 9 bases at J, with 13 bases in the middle. The germline V gene encodes CDR1 SEHNR and CDR2 FQNEAQ (reference sequence). CDR3 region: CASAQGSRYTF. The CDR3 DNA reads as TGTGCCAGCGCACAGGGATCTCGCTACACCTTC.

This clone was picked up a small number of times. The chain has TRBV19 and TRBJ1-5; possible D gene TRBD1, 5 bases. CDR1 and CDR2 (germline): LNHDA, SQIVND (reference sequence). This CDR3 is built from 16 residues. V dropped 6 bases and J dropped 0 bases, with 15 bases sitting between them. This CDR3 is CASSPTVTFSNQPQHF. The CDR3 nucleotides read TGTGCCAGTAGCCCGACAGTTACCTTTAGCAATCAGCCCCAGCATTTT.

The CDR3 region is CASRSGGSGTEAFF. CDR3 coding DNA: TGTGCCAGCAGGTCAGGGGGCTCGGGCACTGAAGCTTTCTTT. The chain combines TRBV6-5 with TRBJ1-1; 8 bases fit TRBD1. This CDR3 is 14 amino acids long. Germline lookup yields CDR1 MNHEY and CDR2 SVGAGI. Losses at the gene ends were 6 bases for V and 4 bases for J; bases not matched to a gene: 7.

The chain joins TRBV29-1 to TRBJ2-7; D not resolved. CDR3 length equals 21 residues. Looked up from germline, CDR1 is SQVTM and CDR2 is ANQGSEA. CDR3 bases: TGCGGACCGGCAGCGCTGAGGTTGTTAGTAAAAGAAAGATCGAGCTCCTACGAGCAGTACTTC. Amino acids: CGPAALRLLVKERSSSYEQYF.

This chain links TRBV7-2 with TRBJ2-7, with 9 bases identical to TRBD1. The CDR3 is made up of 14 amino acids. The trim removed 3 bases at V and 4 bases at J, leaving 4 bases unmatched. Germline loops: CDR1 SGHTA, CDR2 FQGNSA. The CDR3: CASSFRGQGYEQYF. The CDR3 bases are TGTGCCAGCAGCTTCAGGGGACAGGGTTACGAGCAGTACTTC.

This clone was counted only a few times. This sequence joins TRBV29-1 and TRBJ1-2; maybe TRBD1 (5 bases). CDR1 and CDR2 (germline): SQVTM, ANQGSEA. Trimming took off 7 bases at V and 1 base at J, with 13 bases between the two ends. The CDR3 sequence is 13 residues long. CDR3 sequence reads: CSAGAGSNYGYTF. The DNA for the CDR3 is TGCAGCGCTGGGGCAGGGAGTAACTATGGCTACACCTTC.

The V gene is TRBV4-3, the J gene TRBJ2-7; the match to TRBD2 covers 7 bases. The CDR3 covers 15 residues. CDR1 is LGHNA, CDR2 YSLEER, per germline. V shed 4 bases, J shed 2 bases, and the junction held 8 bases outside the gene matches. The CDR3 region is CASSPRGGETYEQYF. The CDR3 coding sequence is TGCGCCAGCAGCCCCCGGGGAGGGGAGACCTACGAGCAGTACTTC.

The chain is built from TRBV5-6 and TRBJ1-2, with D tentatively TRBD1 (6 bases). From germline, CDR1 is SGHDT and CDR2 YYEEEE. V was cut by 4 bases and J by 14 bases, with 18 bases left in between. This CDR3 contains 12 residues. The DNA of the CDR3 is TGTGCCAGCAGCCATGAGACAGGACTTCTTACCTTC. Encoded protein: CASSHETGLLTF.

This clone is judged large. This rearrangement joins TRBV27 to TRBJ2-2; D may be TRBD2 (6 bases). From germline, CDR1 is MNHEY and CDR2 SMNVEV (reference sequence). Trimming removed 4 bases at V and 1 base at J, with 10 bases between. The CDR3 runs 15 residues. CDR3: CASSYGGLNTGELFF. CDR3 in DNA: TGTGCCAGCAGTTACGGGGGATTGAACACCGGGGAGCTGTTTTTT.